These T cell receptor beta chains were read from a single sample in a study of cytomegalovirus exposure and HLA in healthy donors. Method: immunoSEQ multiplex PCR; TCRdb's copy keeps in-frame clones and lacks some. The table records more than 80,000 clones, approximately 84% of them present only once. Sequencing was carried out using PBMCs. Receptors originate from a girl aged 2 to 10 in good health and CMV-seropositive. Each CDR3 is given with its conserved first and last residue. Each record gives: clone size, V gene, D gene, J gene, CDR3 protein, CDR3 DNA. A D gene is named only where the DNA matches it firmly. The size entry is marked missing in some rows and otherwise reads once, few, many or a size class.

abundance: NA
v_gene: TRBV7-6
d_gene: NA
j_gene: TRBJ1-4
CDR3aa: CASSLVGGWEEKLFF
CDR3nt: TGTGCCAGCAGCTTAGTTGGAGGGTGGGAAGAAAAACTGTTTTTT

abundance: few
v_gene: TRBV6-1
d_gene: TRBD2
j_gene: TRBJ2-1
CDR3aa: CASGPASGGPIEQFF
CDR3nt: TGTGCCAGCGGACCGGCCTCGGGAGGGCCGATTGAGCAGTTCTTC

abundance: few
v_gene: TRBV28
d_gene: TRBD1
j_gene: TRBJ1-2
CDR3aa: CASRAFQGAPGYTF
CDR3nt: TGTGCCAGCCGCGCATTTCAGGGGGCGCCTGGCTACACCTTC

abundance: NA
v_gene: TRBV7-5
d_gene: NA
j_gene: TRBJ2-4
CDR3aa: CARSEDGKNIQYF
CDR3nt: TGTGCCAGAAGCGAGGATGGCAAAAACATTCAGTACTTC

abundance: NA
v_gene: TRBV27
d_gene: NA
j_gene: TRBJ1-5
CDR3aa: CASSLDGVSQPQHF
CDR3nt: TGTGCCAGCAGTTTGGACGGGGTGAGTCAGCCCCAGCATTTT

abundance: once
v_gene: TRBV5-6
d_gene: NA
j_gene: TRBJ2-1
CDR3aa: CASSLSGQNNEQFF
CDR3nt: TGTGCCAGCAGCTTGTCCGGACAAAACAATGAGCAGTTCTTC

abundance: NA
v_gene: TRBV18
d_gene: TRBD1
j_gene: TRBJ1-1
CDR3aa: CASSPATGVEAFF
CDR3nt: TGTGCCAGCTCACCGGCGACAGGGGTTGAAGCTTTCTTT

abundance: NA
v_gene: TRBV4-1
d_gene: NA
j_gene: TRBJ2-2
CDR3aa: CASSQVRARSLTGELFF
CDR3nt: TGCGCCAGCAGCCAAGTACGTGCTCGTAGCCTTACCGGGGAGCTGTTTTTT

abundance: NA
v_gene: TRBV5-1
d_gene: TRBD1
j_gene: TRBJ2-7
CDR3aa: CASSSGTASYEQYF
CDR3nt: TGCGCCAGCAGCTCGGGGACAGCCTCTTACGAGCAGTACTTC

abundance: NA
v_gene: TRBV20-1
d_gene: NA
j_gene: TRBJ2-7
CDR3aa: CSASMSYEQYF
CDR3nt: TGCAGTGCTAGTATGAGTTACGAGCAGTACTTC

abundance: NA
v_gene: TRBV6-5
d_gene: NA
j_gene: TRBJ2-7
CDR3aa: CASSYSRGVSYEQYF
CDR3nt: TGTGCCAGCAGTTACTCTAGGGGCGTCTCCTACGAGCAGTACTTC

abundance: NA
v_gene: TRBV6-5
d_gene: TRBD2
j_gene: TRBJ2-4
CDR3aa: CATSSGGGSKNIQYF
CDR3nt: TGTGCCACCTCCTCGGGAGGGGGATCCAAAAACATTCAGTACTTC

abundance: NA
v_gene: TRBV27
d_gene: NA
j_gene: TRBJ2-1
CDR3aa: CASNHPNNEQFF
CDR3nt: TGTGCCAGCAATCATCCCAACAATGAGCAGTTCTTC

abundance: NA
v_gene: TRBV6-5
d_gene: NA
j_gene: TRBJ2-7
CDR3aa: CASSYRGFFYEQYF
CDR3nt: TGTGCCAGCAGTTACCGGGGGTTTTTCTACGAGCAGTACTTC